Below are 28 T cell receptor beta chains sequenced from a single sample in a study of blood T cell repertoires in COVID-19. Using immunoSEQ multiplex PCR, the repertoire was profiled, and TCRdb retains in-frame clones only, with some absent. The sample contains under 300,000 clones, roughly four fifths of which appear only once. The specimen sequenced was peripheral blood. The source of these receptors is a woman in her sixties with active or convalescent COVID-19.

The CDR3 loop reads CASGGQGQETQYF. CDR3 bases: TGTGCCAGCGGGGGACAGGGCCAAGAGACCCAGTACTTC. J is TRBJ2-5 and V is TRBV2, with TRBD1 matching over 9 bases. This CDR3 has 13 amino acids. Germline assignment: CDR1 SNHLY and CDR2 FYNNEI. The V and J ends lost 8 bases and 1 base, in that order; junction bases with no gene match: 2.

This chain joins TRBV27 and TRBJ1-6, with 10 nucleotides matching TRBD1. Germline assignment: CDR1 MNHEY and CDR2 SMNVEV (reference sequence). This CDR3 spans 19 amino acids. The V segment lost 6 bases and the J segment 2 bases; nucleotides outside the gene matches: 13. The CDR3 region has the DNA TGTGCCAGCAGGCGGACAGGGGGAACCCACGGGACCTATAATTCACCCCTCCACTTT. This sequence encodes CASRRTGGTHGTYNSPLHF.

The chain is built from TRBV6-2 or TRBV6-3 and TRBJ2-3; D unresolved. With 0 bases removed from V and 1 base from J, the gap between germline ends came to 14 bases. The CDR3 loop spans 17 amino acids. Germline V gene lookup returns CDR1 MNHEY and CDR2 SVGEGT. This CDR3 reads CASSYSSHYTGTDTQYF. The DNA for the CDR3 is TGTGCCAGCAGTTACTCGTCGCACTATACCGGCACAGATACGCAGTATTTT.

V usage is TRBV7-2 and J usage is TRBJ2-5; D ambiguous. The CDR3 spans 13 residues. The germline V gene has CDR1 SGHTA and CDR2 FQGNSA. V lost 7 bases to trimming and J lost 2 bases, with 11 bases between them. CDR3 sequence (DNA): TGTGCCAGCAAAACATCCACACAAGAGACCCAGTACTTC. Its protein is CASKTSTQETQYF.

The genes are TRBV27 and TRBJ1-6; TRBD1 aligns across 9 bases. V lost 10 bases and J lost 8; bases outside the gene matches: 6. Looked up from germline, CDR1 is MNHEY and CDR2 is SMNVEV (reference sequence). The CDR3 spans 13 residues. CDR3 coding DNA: TGTGCCACAGCCGGGACAGGGCATTCACCCCTCCACTTT. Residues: CATAGTGHSPLHF.

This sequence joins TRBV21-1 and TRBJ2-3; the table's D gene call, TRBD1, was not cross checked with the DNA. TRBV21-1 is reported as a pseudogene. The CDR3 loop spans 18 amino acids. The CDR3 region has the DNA TGTGCCAGCAGCAAGTTGGGGCCCCGGGACAGGGAGGCAGATACGCAGTATTTT. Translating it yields CASSKLGPRDREADTQYF.

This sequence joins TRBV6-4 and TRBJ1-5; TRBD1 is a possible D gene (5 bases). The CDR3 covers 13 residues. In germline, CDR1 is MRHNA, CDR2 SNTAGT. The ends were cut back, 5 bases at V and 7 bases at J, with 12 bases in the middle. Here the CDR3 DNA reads TGTGCCAGCAGTACCCAGGGAGGACAGCCCCAGCATTTT. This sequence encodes CASSTQGGQPQHF.

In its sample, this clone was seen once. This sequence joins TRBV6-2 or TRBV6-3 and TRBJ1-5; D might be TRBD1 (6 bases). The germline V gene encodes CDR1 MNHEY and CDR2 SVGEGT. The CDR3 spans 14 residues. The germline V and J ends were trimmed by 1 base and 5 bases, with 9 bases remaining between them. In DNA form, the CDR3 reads TGTGCCAGCAGTTACTGGCCAGGGGATCAGCCCCAGCATTTT. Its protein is CASSYWPGDQPQHF.

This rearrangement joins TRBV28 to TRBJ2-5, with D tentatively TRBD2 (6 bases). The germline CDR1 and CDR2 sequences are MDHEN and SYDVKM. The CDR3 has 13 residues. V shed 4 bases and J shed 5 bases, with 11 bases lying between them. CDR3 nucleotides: TGTGCCAGCAGTTGGATGGGGAGGGAGACCCAGTACTTC. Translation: CASSWMGRETQYF.

CDR3 in amino acids: CASSLRRDRGVYSPLHF. The CDR3 DNA reads TGTGCCAGCAGTCTAAGGCGGGACAGGGGAGTCTATTCACCCCTCCACTTT. The rearrangement links TRBV27 to TRBJ1-6; 10 bases are a match to TRBD1. The CDR3 spans 17 residues. V shed 5 bases and J 8 bases; nucleotides not matched to a gene: 12. Germline CDR1 reads MNHEY; CDR2 reads SMNVEV (reference sequence).

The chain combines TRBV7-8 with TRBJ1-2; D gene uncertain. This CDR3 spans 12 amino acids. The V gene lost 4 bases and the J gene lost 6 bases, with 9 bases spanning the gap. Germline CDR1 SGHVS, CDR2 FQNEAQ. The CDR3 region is CASSWSGHGYTF. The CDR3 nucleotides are TGTGCCAGCAGCTGGTCAGGTCATGGCTACACCTTC.

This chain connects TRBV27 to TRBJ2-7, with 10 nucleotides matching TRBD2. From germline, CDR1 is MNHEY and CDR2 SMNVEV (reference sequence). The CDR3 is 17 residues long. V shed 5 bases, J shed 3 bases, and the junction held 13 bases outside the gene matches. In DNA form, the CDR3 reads TGTGCCAGCAGTCAAGCCCCGGGACTAGCGAGTAACTACGAGCAGTACTTC. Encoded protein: CASSQAPGLASNYEQYF.

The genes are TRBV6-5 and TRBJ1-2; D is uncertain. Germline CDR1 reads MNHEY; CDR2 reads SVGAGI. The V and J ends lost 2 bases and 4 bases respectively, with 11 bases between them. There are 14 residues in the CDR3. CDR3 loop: CASSYRAEGYGYTF. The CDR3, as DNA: TGTGCCAGCAGTTACAGGGCAGAGGGCTATGGCTACACCTTC.

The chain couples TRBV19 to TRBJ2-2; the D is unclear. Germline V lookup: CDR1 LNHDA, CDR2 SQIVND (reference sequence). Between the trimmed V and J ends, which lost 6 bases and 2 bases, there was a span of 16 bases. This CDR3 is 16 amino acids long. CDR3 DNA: TGTGCCAGTAGAAAATACTTTGGCGGTAACACCGGGGAGCTGTTTTTT. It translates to CASRKYFGGNTGELFF.

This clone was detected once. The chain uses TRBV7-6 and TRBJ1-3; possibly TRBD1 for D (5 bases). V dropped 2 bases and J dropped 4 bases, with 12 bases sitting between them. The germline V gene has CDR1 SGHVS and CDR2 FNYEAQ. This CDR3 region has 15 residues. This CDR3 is CASSLFGASGNTIYF. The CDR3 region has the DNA TGTGCCAGCAGCTTATTTGGGGCGTCAGGAAACACCATATATTTT.

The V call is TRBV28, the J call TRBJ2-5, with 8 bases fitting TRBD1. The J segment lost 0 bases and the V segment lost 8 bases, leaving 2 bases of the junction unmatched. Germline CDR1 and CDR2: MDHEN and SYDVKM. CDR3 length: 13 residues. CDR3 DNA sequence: TGTGCCAGCGGACAGGGTAACCAAGAGACCCAGTACTTC. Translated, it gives CASGQGNQETQYF.

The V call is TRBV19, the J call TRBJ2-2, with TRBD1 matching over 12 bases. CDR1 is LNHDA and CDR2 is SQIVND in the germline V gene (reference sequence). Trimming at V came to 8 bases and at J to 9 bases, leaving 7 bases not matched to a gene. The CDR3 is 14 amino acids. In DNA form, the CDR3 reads TGTGCCAGTTCCGGGACAGGGGGCCGTTGGGAGCTGTTTTTT. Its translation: CASSGTGGRWELFF.

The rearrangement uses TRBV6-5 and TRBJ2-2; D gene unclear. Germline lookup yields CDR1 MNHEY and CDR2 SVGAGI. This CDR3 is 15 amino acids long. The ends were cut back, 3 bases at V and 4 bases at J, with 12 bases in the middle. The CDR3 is CASSYPASGTGELFF. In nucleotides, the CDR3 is TGTGCCAGCAGTTATCCGGCTTCGGGCACCGGGGAGCTGTTTTTT.

The CDR3 DNA reads TGTGCCAGCAGCCCGTGGACAGGTTCGGATTACAATGAGCAGTTCTTC. Amino acids: CASSPWTGSDYNEQFF. The chain is built from TRBV7-7 and TRBJ2-1; 7 bases agree with TRBD1. The CDR3 spans 16 residues. The V gene's germline CDR1 is SSHAT and CDR2 FNYEAQ (reference sequence). The ends lost 5 bases at V and 4 bases at J; junction bases unmatched: 11. The variable domain in full, completed from reference TRBV7-7 and TRBJ2-1, reads GAGVSQSPRYKVTKRGQDVTLRCDPISSHATLYWYQQALGQGPEFLTYFNYEAQPDKSGLPSDRFSAERPEGSISTLTIQRTEQRDSAMYRCASSPWTGSDYNEQFFGPGTRLTVL.

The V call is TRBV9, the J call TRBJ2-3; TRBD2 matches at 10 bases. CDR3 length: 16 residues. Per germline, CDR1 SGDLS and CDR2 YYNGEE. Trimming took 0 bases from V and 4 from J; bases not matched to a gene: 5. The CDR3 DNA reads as TGTGCCAGCAGCGTAGCTTCTAGCGGGGGAGCAGATACGCAGTATTTT. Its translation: CASSVASSGGADTQYF.

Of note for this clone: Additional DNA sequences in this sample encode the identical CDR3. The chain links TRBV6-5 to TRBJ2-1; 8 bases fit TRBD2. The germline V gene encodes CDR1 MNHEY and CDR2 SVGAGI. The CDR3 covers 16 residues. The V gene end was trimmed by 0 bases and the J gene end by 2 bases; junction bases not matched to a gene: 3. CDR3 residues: CASSYSPGGAYNEQFF. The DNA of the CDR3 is TGTGCCAGCAGTTACTCCCCCGGGGGGGCCTACAATGAGCAGTTCTTC.

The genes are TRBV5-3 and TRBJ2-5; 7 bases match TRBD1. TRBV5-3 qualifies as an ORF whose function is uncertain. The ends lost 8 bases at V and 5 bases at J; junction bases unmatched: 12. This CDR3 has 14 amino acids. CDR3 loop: CASLPTGLWETQYF. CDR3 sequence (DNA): TGTGCCAGCCTACCGACAGGGCTGTGGGAGACCCAGTACTTC.

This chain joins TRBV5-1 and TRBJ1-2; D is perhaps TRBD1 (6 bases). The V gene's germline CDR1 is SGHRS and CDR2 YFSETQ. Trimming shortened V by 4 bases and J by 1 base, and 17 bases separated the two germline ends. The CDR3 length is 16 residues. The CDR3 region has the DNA TGCGCCAGCAGCGACGTCCGGGACACCAATAACTATGGCTACACCTTC. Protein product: CASSDVRDTNNYGYTF.

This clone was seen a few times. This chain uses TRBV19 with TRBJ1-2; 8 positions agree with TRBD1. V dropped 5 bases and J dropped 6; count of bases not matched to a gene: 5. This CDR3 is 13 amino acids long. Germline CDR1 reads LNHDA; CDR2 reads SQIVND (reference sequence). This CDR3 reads CASSEDRVDGYTF. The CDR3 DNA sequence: TGTGCCAGTAGTGAGGACAGGGTCGATGGCTACACCTTC.

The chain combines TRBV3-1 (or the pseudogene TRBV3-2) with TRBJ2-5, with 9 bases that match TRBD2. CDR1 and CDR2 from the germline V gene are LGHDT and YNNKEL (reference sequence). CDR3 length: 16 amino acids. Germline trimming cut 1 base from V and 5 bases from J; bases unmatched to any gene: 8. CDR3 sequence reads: CASSQGGSGGLETQYF. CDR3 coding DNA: TGTGCCAGCAGCCAAGGTGGTAGCGGGGGCTTGGAGACCCAGTACTTC.

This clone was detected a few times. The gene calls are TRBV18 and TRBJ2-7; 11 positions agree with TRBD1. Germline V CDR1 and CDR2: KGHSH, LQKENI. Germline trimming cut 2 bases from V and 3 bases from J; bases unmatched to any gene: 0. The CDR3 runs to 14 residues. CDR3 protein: CASSPGTGGYEQYF. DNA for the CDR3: TGTGCCAGCTCACCAGGGACAGGGGGCTACGAGCAGTACTTC.

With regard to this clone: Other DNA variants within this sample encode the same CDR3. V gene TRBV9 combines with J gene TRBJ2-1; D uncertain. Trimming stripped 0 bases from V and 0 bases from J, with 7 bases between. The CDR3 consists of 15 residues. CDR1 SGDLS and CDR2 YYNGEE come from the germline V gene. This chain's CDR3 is CASSVGLSSYNEQFF. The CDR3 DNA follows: TGTGCCAGCAGCGTAGGCCTAAGCTCCTACAATGAGCAGTTCTTC. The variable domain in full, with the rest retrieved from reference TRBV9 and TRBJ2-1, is DSGVTQTPKHLITATGQRVTLRCSPRSGDLSVYWYQQSLDQGLQFLIQYYNGEERAKGNILERFSAQQFPDLHSELNLSSLELGDSALYFCASSVGLSSYNEQFFGPGTRLTVL.

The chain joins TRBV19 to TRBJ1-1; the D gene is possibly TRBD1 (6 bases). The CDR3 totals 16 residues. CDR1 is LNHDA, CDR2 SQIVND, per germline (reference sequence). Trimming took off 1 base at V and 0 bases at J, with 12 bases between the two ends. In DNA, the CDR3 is TGTGCCAGTAGTATAGGGATGGGGGCGGTGAACACTGAAGCTTTCTTT. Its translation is CASSIGMGAVNTEAFF. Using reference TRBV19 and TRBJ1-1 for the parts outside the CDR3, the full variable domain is DGGITQSPKYLFRKEGQNVTLSCEQNLNHDAMYWYRQDPGQGLRLIYYSQIVNDFQKGDIAEGYSVSREKKESFPLTVTSAQKNPTAFYLCASSIGMGAVNTEAFFGQGTRLTVV.